This TCR beta chain was captured by sequencing in a study of cytomegalovirus exposure and HLA in healthy donors. Study-wide findings and caveats: There were about 160 TCR beta chains listed as cytomegalovirus-associated.

This clone appeared a single time. Its specificity is not known. In the PCR, 60 Vbeta and 13 Jbeta primers were used. Per the study methods: Roughly 80 million unique TCR beta chains, some 11 million shared, were counted in a later analysis. Sequenced by immunoSEQ multiplex PCR; TCRdb stores in-frame clones only, minus some. V and J calls and clone size are as listed in that table; D and trimming were resolved from the DNA. Altogether about 130,000 clones are present, about 68% being singletons, with the ten largest covering 1.5% to 2%. CDR3 size: 16 residues. Germline V gene sequence: CDR1 MDHEN, CDR2 SYDVKM. V trimming: 6 bases; J trimming: 1 base; junction bases outside the gene matches: 8.

The sequencing input was PBMCs. This sequence originates from a human donor in good health. The V call is TRBV28, the J call TRBJ1-5; 8 bases agree with TRBD1. CDR3 nucleotide sequence: TGTGCCAGCAGCTCAGGACAGGGTGGGAGCAATCAGCCCCAGCATTTT. Translated: CASSSGQGGSNQPQHF.